This paragraph reports one TCR beta chain. The data derive from a study of blood T cell repertoires in COVID-19. The CDR3 spans 13 residues. V lost 6 bases and J 0 bases, leaving 8 bases between the germline ends. Only in-frame clones appear in the TCRdb table, and some are missing; sequencing was by immunoSEQ multiplex PCR. Here the sample spans some 150,000 clones, 87% being singletons. V is TRBV12-3 or TRBV12-4 and J is TRBJ1-1, with D perhaps TRBD1 (6 bases). Sequences were obtained from peripheral blood. The sequence derives from a woman aged 55-69 years with active or convalescent COVID-19. The CDR3 reads CASRGAVNTEAFF. The CDR3 bases are TGTGCCAGCAGGGGGGCAGTGAACACTGAAGCTTTCTTT.